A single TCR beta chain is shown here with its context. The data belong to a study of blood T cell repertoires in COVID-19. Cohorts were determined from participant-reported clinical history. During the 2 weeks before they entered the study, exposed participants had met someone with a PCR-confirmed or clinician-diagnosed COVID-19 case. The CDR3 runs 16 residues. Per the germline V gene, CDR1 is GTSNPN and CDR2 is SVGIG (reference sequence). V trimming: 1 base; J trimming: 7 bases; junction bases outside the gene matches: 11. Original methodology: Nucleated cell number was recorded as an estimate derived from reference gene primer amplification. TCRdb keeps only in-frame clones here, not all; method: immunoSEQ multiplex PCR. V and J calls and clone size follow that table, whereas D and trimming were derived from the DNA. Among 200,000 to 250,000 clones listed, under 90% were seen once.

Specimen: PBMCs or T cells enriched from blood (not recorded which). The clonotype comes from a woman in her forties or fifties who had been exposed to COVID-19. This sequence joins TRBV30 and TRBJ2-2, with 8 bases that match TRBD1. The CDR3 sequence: CAWSALKAGGSGELFF. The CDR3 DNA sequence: TGTGCCTGGAGTGCCCTCAAAGCAGGGGGCAGCGGGGAGCTGTTTTTT.